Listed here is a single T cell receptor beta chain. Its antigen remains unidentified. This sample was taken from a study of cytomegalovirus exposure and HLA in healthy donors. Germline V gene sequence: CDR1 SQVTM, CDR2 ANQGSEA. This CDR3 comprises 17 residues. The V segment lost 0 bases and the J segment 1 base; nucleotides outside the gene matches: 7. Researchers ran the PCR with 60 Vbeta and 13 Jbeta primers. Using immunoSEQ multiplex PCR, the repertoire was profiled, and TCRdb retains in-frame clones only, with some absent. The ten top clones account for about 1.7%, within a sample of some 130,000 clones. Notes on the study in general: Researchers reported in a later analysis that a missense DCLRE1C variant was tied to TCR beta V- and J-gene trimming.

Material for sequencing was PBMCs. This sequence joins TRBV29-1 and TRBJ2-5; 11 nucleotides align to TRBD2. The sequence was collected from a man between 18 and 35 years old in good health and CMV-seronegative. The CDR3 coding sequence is TGCAGCGTTGAAGATTACCGACTAGCGGGGAGCCAAGAGACCCAGTACTTC. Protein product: CSVEDYRLAGSQETQYF.